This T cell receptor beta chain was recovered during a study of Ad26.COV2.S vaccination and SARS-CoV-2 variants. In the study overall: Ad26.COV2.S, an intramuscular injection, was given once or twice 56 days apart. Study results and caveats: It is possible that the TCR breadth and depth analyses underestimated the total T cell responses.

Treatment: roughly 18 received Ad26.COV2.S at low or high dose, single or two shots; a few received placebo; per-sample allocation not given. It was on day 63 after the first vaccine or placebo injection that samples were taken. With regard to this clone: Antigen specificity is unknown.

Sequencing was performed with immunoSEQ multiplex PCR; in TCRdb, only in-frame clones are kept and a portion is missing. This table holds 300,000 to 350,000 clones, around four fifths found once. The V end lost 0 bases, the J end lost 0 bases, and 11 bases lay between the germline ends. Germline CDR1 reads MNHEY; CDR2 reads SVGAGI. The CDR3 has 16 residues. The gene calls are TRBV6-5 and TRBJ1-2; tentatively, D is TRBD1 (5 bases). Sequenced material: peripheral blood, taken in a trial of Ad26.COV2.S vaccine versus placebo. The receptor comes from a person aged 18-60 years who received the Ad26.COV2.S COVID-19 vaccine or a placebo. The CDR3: CASSYSQGLANYGYTF. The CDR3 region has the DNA TGTGCCAGCAGTTACTCCCAGGGATTAGCTAACTATGGCTACACCTTC.